A single sample gave rise to the 25 T cell receptor beta chains below, sequenced in a study of PD-1 blockade in mismatch repair-deficient tumors. This table comes from immunoSEQ multiplex PCR, and its TCRdb copy is limited to in-frame clones, with some not included. This table has more than 95,000 clones, around 87% appearing once. The sequencing here drew on peripheral blood, taken 44 weeks after starting pembrolizumab. The receptors were sampled from an adult with mismatch repair-deficient cancer.

This clone has only one observation. The chain links TRBV19 to TRBJ2-7; D tentatively fits TRBD1 or TRBD2 (6 bases each). V was clipped by 3 bases and J by 0 bases, with 12 bases between them. The CDR3 extends over 15 amino acids. The V gene's germline CDR1 is LNHDA and CDR2 SQIVND (reference sequence). In DNA, the CDR3 is TGTGCCAGTAGTATGGCGGGGACAAGCTCCTACGAGCAGTACTTC. Translation: CASSMAGTSSYEQYF.

The chain couples TRBV5-6 to TRBJ2-2; no clear D. The CDR3 covers 12 residues. Trimming left V 4 bases short and J 6 bases short, with 7 bases between. The germline gives CDR1 SGHDT, CDR2 YYEEEE. CDR3 loop: CASSLSAGELFF. The CDR3 bases are TGTGCCAGCAGCCTGTCGGCCGGGGAGCTGTTTTTT.

The chain combines TRBV10-1 with TRBJ2-2; TRBD2 matches at 7 bases. CDR1 and CDR2 from the germline V gene are WNHNN and SYGVQD (reference sequence). Trimming took 3 bases from V and 0 from J; bases not matched to a gene: 13. The CDR3 consists of 19 residues. In DNA, the CDR3 is TGCGCCAGCAGTGAAAGTAGCGGGCAGGGATTTTCGAACACCGGGGAGCTGTTTTTT. Translating it yields CASSESSGQGFSNTGELFF.

In its sample, this clone was seen once. CDR3 sequence (DNA): TGCGCCAGCAGCCCGGGGGGGACCGTCGCAGATACGCAGTATTTT. It encodes CASSPGGTVADTQYF. The rearrangement uses TRBV5-1 and TRBJ2-3, with 8 bases lining up with TRBD2. Germline V gene data show CDR1 as SGHRS and CDR2 as YFSETQ. The CDR3 is 15 residues long. The trim removed 4 bases at V and 4 bases at J, leaving 8 bases unmatched. Full variable domain (remainder filled in from reference TRBV5-1 and TRBJ2-3): KAGVTQTPRYLIKTRGQQVTLSCSPISGHRSVSWYQQTPGQGLQFLFEYFSETQRNKGNFPGRFSGRQFSNSRSEMNVSTLELGDSALYLCASSPGGTVADTQYFGPGTRLTVL.

This chain joins TRBV5-5 and TRBJ1-2; D remains ambiguous. The CDR3 is 15 residues long. V lost 0 bases and J 0 bases, leaving 9 bases between the germline ends. The germline V gene has CDR1 SGHKS and CDR2 YYEKEE (reference sequence). Here the CDR3 reads CASSLARPANYGYTF. In DNA, the CDR3 is TGTGCCAGCAGCTTGGCACGCCCGGCTAACTATGGCTACACCTTC.

This clone was seen more than once but under ten times. V usage is TRBV4-3 and J usage is TRBJ2-7, with 10 bases aligning to TRBD1. V was clipped by 4 bases and J by 3 bases; unmatched bases: 0. Germline V gene data show CDR1 as LGHNA and CDR2 as YSLEER. The CDR3 consists of 13 residues. The CDR3 bases are TGCGCCAGCAGCCGGGACAGGGGCTACGAGCAGTACTTC. Its protein is CASSRDRGYEQYF.

This CDR3 reads CASSARTRIYSNQPQHF. The CDR3 nucleotides read TGTGCCAGCAGTGCCCGGACACGCATCTATAGCAATCAGCCCCAGCATTTT. This chain links TRBV6-1 with TRBJ1-5; perhaps TRBD1 as D (5 bases). The CDR3 totals 17 residues. The germline CDR1 and CDR2 sequences are MNHNS and SASEGT. The V and J ends lost 4 bases and 0 bases respectively, with 16 bases between them.

The V call is TRBV28, the J call TRBJ2-3; TRBD2 matches 10 bases. The V segment lost 2 bases and the J segment 1 base; nucleotides outside the gene matches: 0. The CDR3 length is 15 residues. The V gene's germline CDR1 is MDHEN and CDR2 SYDVKM. The CDR3 nucleotides read TGTGCCAGCAGTTTACTAGCGGGAGGCACAGATACGCAGTATTTT. This sequence encodes CASSLLAGGTDTQYF.

This chain connects TRBV14 to TRBJ2-7; D might be TRBD1 or TRBD2, each matching 5 bases. V dropped 0 bases and J dropped 3 bases, with 15 bases sitting between them. CDR1 is SGHDN, CDR2 FVKESK, per germline. This CDR3 region has 16 residues. CDR3 loop: CASSQDKWGFGYEQYF. CDR3 sequence (DNA): TGTGCCAGCAGCCAAGATAAATGGGGGTTTGGCTACGAGCAGTACTTC.

V gene TRBV11-3 combines with J gene TRBJ1-5; 10 bases agree with TRBD1. CDR3 length: 18 residues. V lost 2 bases to trimming and J lost 1 base; unmatched junction nucleotides: 8. Germline V lookup: CDR1 SGHNT, CDR2 YENEEA. CDR3 sequence: CASSLRGQGSRSNQPQHF. Written as DNA, the CDR3 is TGTGCCAGCAGCTTACGGGGACAGGGGTCCAGGAGCAATCAGCCCCAGCATTTT.

V and J are TRBV30 and TRBJ2-5; tentatively, D is TRBD1 or TRBD2 (5 bases each). V dropped 0 bases and J dropped 7 bases, with 12 bases sitting between them. Per the germline V gene, CDR1 is GTSNPN and CDR2 is SVGIG (reference sequence). This CDR3 comprises 13 residues. The CDR3 region is CAWSVRRGRTQYF. The DNA of the CDR3 is TGTGCCTGGAGTGTACGCCGGGGCCGGACCCAGTACTTC. Supplemented by reference TRBV30 and TRBJ2-5, the full variable domain reads SQTIHQWPATLVQPVGSPLSLECTVEGTSNPNLYWYRQAAGRGLQLLFYSVGIGQISSEVPQNLSASRPQDRQFILSSKKLLLSDSGFYLCAWSVRRGRTQYFGPGTRLLVL.

This clone appeared once. The genes are TRBV27 and TRBJ1-2, with 8 bases that match TRBD1. V was pared by 6 bases and J by 5 bases, with 8 bases of the junction left unmatched. CDR3 length: 14 amino acids. The germline CDR1 and CDR2 sequences are MNHEY and SMNVEV (reference sequence). CDR3: CASSPRQGKYGYTF. The CDR3 bases are TGTGCCAGCAGCCCCCGACAGGGGAAATATGGCTACACCTTC.

J is TRBJ2-3 and V is TRBV28; D may be TRBD1 (5 bases). CDR1 and CDR2 from the germline V gene are MDHEN and SYDVKM. CDR3 size: 15 residues. V was cut by 6 bases and J by 3 bases, with 16 bases left in between. CDR3 nucleotides: TGTGCCAGCAGCAAACAGGATTTTGCTACAGATACGCAGTATTTT. Translation: CASSKQDFATDTQYF.

This clone occurred a few times. At one of its ends the junction is not consistent with the germline gene, which may arise from a read error. J is TRBJ2-2 and V is TRBV7-7; a weak D match, TRBD2 (6 bases). Germline values: CDR1 SSHAT, CDR2 FNYEAQ (reference sequence). CDR3 length equals 13 residues. The CDR3 spells CASSELEGGELFF. The CDR3 DNA reads TGTGCTAGCAGCGAACTGGAGGGCGGGGAGCTGTTTTTT.

The sample holds one count of this clone. This rearrangement joins TRBV4-1 to TRBJ2-1; no clear D gene. The CDR3 has 13 amino acids. Trimming left V 1 base short and J 8 bases short, with 9 bases between. Per germline, CDR1 MGHRA and CDR2 YSYEKL. This CDR3 is CASSQVDGDEQFF. The DNA for the CDR3 is TGCGCCAGCAGCCAAGTGGATGGGGATGAGCAGTTCTTC.

This chain joins TRBV28 and TRBJ1-2; unclear D gene. CDR3 length equals 17 residues. Germline V gene sequence: CDR1 MDHEN, CDR2 SYDVKM. With 5 bases removed from V and 1 base from J, the gap between germline ends came to 20 bases. The CDR3 DNA reads TGTGCCAGCAGTCCCCGCCAGTTCCGGACTTTTAACTATGGCTACACCTTC. Protein sequence: CASSPRQFRTFNYGYTF.

The chain employs TRBV7-3 and TRBJ2-1; perhaps TRBD1 as D (5 bases). Germline V lookup: CDR1 SGHTA, CDR2 FQGTGA. This CDR3 spans 14 amino acids. Trimming removed 2 bases at V and 5 bases at J, with 10 bases between. In DNA, the CDR3 is TGTGCCAGCAGCTTATGGGGCGGTGACAATGAGCAGTTCTTC. Protein: CASSLWGGDNEQFF.

This rearrangement joins TRBV30 to TRBJ2-7; 12 bases match TRBD2. From germline, CDR1 is GTSNPN and CDR2 SVGIG (reference sequence). The V segment lost 4 bases and the J segment 4 bases; nucleotides outside the gene matches: 8. CDR3 length equals 15 residues. The CDR3 protein is CAWMKLAGGLYEQYF. CDR3 DNA sequence: TGTGCCTGGATGAAACTAGCGGGAGGTCTATACGAGCAGTACTTC.

The CDR3 DNA follows: TGTGCCAGCAGTCCCTCGGTGGACTCTGGAAACACCATATATTTT. Its protein is CASSPSVDSGNTIYF. The V call is TRBV6-5, the J call TRBJ1-3; no clear D gene. The CDR3 consists of 15 residues. CDR1 is MNHEY, CDR2 SVGAGI, per germline. With 5 bases removed from V and 0 bases from J, the gap between germline ends came to 11 bases.

This chain connects TRBV4-1 to TRBJ2-7; 7 positions match TRBD2. The V gene end was trimmed by 1 base and the J gene end by 0 bases; junction bases not matched to a gene: 9. The CDR3 covers 17 residues. The germline gives CDR1 MGHRA, CDR2 YSYEKL. In DNA, the CDR3 is TGCGCCAGCAGCCAAGCGCCACTAGCGAGAAGCTCCTACGAGCAGTACTTC. It yields the protein CASSQAPLARSSYEQYF.

V usage is TRBV19 and J usage is TRBJ2-1, with D possibly matching TRBD1 (7 bases). CDR1 and CDR2 from the germline V gene are LNHDA and SQIVND (reference sequence). Trimming left V 3 bases short and J 6 bases short, with 15 bases between. This CDR3 has 15 amino acids. The CDR3 sequence: CASSMSGGNSNEQFF. The DNA for the CDR3 is TGTGCCAGTAGTATGTCAGGGGGGAATTCCAATGAGCAGTTCTTC.

The V gene is TRBV5-1, the J gene TRBJ2-3; D is unclear. Germline values: CDR1 SGHRS, CDR2 YFSETQ. V was clipped by 0 bases and J by 2 bases, with 7 bases between them. CDR3 length: 14 residues. CDR3 bases: TGCGCCAGCAGCTTGGGCAGGAACACAGATACGCAGTATTTT. It specifies CASSLGRNTDTQYF.

The chain links TRBV11-2 to TRBJ1-1, with D hard to call. The CDR3 contains 13 residues. The germline V and J ends were trimmed by 3 bases and 1 base, with 6 bases remaining between them. Per germline, CDR1 SGHAT and CDR2 FQNNGV. The CDR3 here is CASSLMGNTEAFF. The CDR3 nucleotides read TGTGCCAGCAGCTTGATGGGGAACACTGAAGCTTTCTTT. The variable domain in full, completed from reference TRBV11-2 and TRBJ1-1, reads EAGVAQSPRYKIIEKRQSVAFWCNPISGHATLYWYQQILGQGPKLLIQFQNNGVVDDSQLPKDRFSAERLKGVDSTLKIQPAKLEDSAVYLCASSLMGNTEAFFGQGTRLTVV.

This clone was counted once. CDR3 region: CASSRTGTLAKNIQYF. The CDR3 DNA is TGTGCCAGCAGCCGGACAGGGACGTTAGCCAAAAACATTCAGTACTTC. The genes are TRBV28 and TRBJ2-4; 8 bases align to TRBD1. CDR1 is MDHEN and CDR2 is SYDVKM in the germline V gene. CDR3 length equals 16 residues. V shed 6 bases, J shed 0 bases, and the junction held 7 bases outside the gene matches. The entire variable domain, with the rest obtained from reference TRBV28 and TRBJ2-4, is as follows: DVKVTQSSRYLVKRTGEKVFLECVQDMDHENMFWYRQDPGLGLRLIYFSYDVKMKEKGDIPEGYSVSREKKERFSLILESASTNQTSMYLCASSRTGTLAKNIQYFGAGTRLSVL.

This clone has just a few counts. CDR3 nucleotides: TGTGCCAGCAGTTACTCGGGCGGGGGGTCCTACAATGAGCAGTTCTTC. The encoded protein is CASSYSGGGSYNEQFF. The chain has TRBV6-5 and TRBJ2-1, with TRBD2 matching over 8 bases. This CDR3 is 16 amino acids long. Germline V CDR1 and CDR2: MNHEY, SVGAGI. The V and J ends lost 0 bases and 1 base, in that order; junction bases with no gene match: 2.